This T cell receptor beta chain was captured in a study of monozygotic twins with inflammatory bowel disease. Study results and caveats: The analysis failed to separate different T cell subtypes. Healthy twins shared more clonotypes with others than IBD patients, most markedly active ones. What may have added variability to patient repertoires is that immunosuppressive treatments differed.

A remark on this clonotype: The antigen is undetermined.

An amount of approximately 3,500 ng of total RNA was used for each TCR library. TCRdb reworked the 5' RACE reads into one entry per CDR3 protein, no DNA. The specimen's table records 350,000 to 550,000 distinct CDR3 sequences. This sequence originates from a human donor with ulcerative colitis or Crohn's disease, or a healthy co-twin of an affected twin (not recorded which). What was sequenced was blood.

The CDR3 loop is CASSPREFGELFF. The chain is built from TRBV3-1 and TRBJ2-2; the D gene TCRdb calls, TRBD1, cannot be checked with no DNA. CDR1 is LGHDT, CDR2 YNNKEL, per germline (reference sequence). The CDR3 length is 13 residues.